Below are 10 T cell receptor beta chains sequenced from a single sample in a study of cytomegalovirus exposure and HLA in healthy donors. Both 60 Vbeta primers and 13 Jbeta primers went into the PCR. Only in-frame clones appear in the TCRdb table, and some are missing; sequencing was by immunoSEQ multiplex PCR. The table includes about 160,000 clones, about 85% detected once. The sequencing sample was made of PBMCs. The receptors come from a man aged 18-30 years in good health and CMV-seronegative.

The CDR3 bases are TGCGCCAGCCACAACGGGGGACTAGCTAGTGAGCAGTTCTTC. Translated: CASHNGGLASEQFF. The J gene is TRBJ2-1, the V gene TRBV5-1, with TRBD2 matching 9 bases. Germline V gene data show CDR1 as SGHRS and CDR2 as YFSETQ. The CDR3 is 14 amino acids. V lost 7 bases, J lost 9 bases, and 11 bases stayed unmatched.

The J gene is TRBJ2-2, the V gene TRBV7-3, with a weak D call TRBD2 (6 bases). The V and J ends lost 5 bases and 2 bases respectively, with 9 bases between them. From germline, CDR1 is SGHTA and CDR2 FQGTGA. The CDR3 runs to 14 residues. The CDR3 DNA reads TGTGCCAGCAGCAAGGGACTTAACACCGGGGAGCTGTTTTTT. Its translation is CASSKGLNTGELFF.

This clone has just a few counts. The DNA for the CDR3 is TGTGCCAGCAGCCCTGCCGGTAGTAGCGGGAGGGACAATGAGCAGTTCTTC. It codes for CASSPAGSSGRDNEQFF. J is TRBJ2-1 and V is TRBV7-9, with 11 bases identical to TRBD2. Germline V lookup: CDR1 SEHNR, CDR2 FQNEAQ (reference sequence). The CDR3 spans 17 residues. After removal of 5 bases from V and 5 bases from J, the junction contained 11 bases not matched to a gene.

The rearrangement links TRBV5-1 to TRBJ2-3; TRBD2 agrees at 9 bases. Germline V lookup: CDR1 SGHRS, CDR2 YFSETQ. This CDR3 region has 18 residues. J lost 0 bases, V lost 4 bases, and 12 bases had no gene match. CDR3 sequence reads: CASSPRGSGGPSTDTQYF. The CDR3 DNA reads TGCGCCAGCAGCCCGAGGGGTAGCGGGGGACCTAGCACAGATACGCAGTATTTT.

The V gene is TRBV4-2, the J gene TRBJ1-2; no reliable D call. Per the germline V gene, CDR1 is LGHNA and CDR2 is YNFKEQ. Deletions cut 1 base from V and 2 bases from J, with 14 bases between. This CDR3 spans 16 amino acids. For the CDR3, the DNA is TGTGCCAGCAGCCAAGTCCCGACAAACCTAAACTATGGCTACACCTTC. Its protein is CASSQVPTNLNYGYTF.

The chain has TRBV28 and TRBJ2-7; 13 bases match TRBD2. The CDR3 consists of 15 residues. The germline gives CDR1 MDHEN, CDR2 SYDVKM. V lost 5 bases and J lost 3; bases outside the gene matches: 4. The CDR3 loop reads CASSPWTSGSYEQYF. The CDR3 DNA follows: TGTGCCAGCAGTCCCTGGACTAGCGGGAGCTACGAGCAGTACTTC.

This clone was seen only once. DNA of the CDR3: TGCAGCGTTGCCGAGCGGACAGGAAACACTGAAGCTTTCTTT. Residues: CSVAERTGNTEAFF. The genes are TRBV29-1 and TRBJ1-1, with TRBD1 identical over 7 bases. Germline V CDR1 and CDR2: SQVTM, ANQGSEA. V trimming: 4 bases; J trimming: 2 bases; junction bases outside the gene matches: 7. The CDR3 loop spans 14 amino acids.

As regards this clone: Other DNA sequences from this sample encode an identical CDR3 as well. V usage is TRBV4-1 and J usage is TRBJ2-1; 10 bases match TRBD2. The CDR3 is 19 amino acids. V lost 0 bases and J lost 0; bases outside the gene matches: 8. Germline values: CDR1 MGHRA, CDR2 YSYEKL. CDR3 bases: TGCGCCAGCAGCCAAGATATGTGGAAGCGGGAGGGCTCCTACAATGAGCAGTTCTTC. It encodes CASSQDMWKREGSYNEQFF.

The chain couples TRBV5-6 to TRBJ1-3; TRBD1 is a possible D gene (6 bases). The CDR3 is 15 amino acids. Trimming cost V 2 bases and J 0 bases, with 9 bases left between them. Germline values: CDR1 SGHDT, CDR2 YYEEEE. The CDR3 sequence: CASSFRTASGNTIYF. The CDR3 DNA follows: TGTGCCAGCAGCTTCCGGACAGCCTCTGGAAACACCATATATTTT. The variable domain in full, with the rest retrieved from reference TRBV5-6 and TRBJ1-3, is DAGVTQSPTHLIKTRGQQVTLRCSPKSGHDTVSWYQQALGQGPQFIFQYYEEEERQRGNFPDRFSGHQFPNYSSELNVNALLLGDSALYLCASSFRTASGNTIYFGEGSWLTVV.

The V gene is TRBV28, the J gene TRBJ1-2; D gene ambiguous. The CDR3 extends over 12 amino acids. Trimming stripped 8 bases from V and 2 bases from J, with 9 bases between. Germline loops: CDR1 MDHEN, CDR2 SYDVKM. The CDR3 nucleotides read TGTGCCAGCGAAATGGCAAACTATGGCTACACCTTC. It specifies CASEMANYGYTF.